The present entry profiles one TCR beta chain with its context. The germline gives CDR1 SGHVS, CDR2 FNYEAQ. V was pared by 6 bases and J by 4 bases, with 10 bases of the junction left unmatched. The CDR3 is 16 residues long. This sample stems from a study of shared clonotypes between healthy human individuals. This table comes from immunoSEQ multiplex PCR, and its TCRdb copy is limited to in-frame clones, with some not included. The sample includes about 1.1 million clones, approximately 80% of them seen just once. The sequence came from a man aged 18 to 30 in good health. Some clones in this sample may be carry-over from other donors' samples. The chain has TRBV7-6 and TRBJ2-1, with 9 bases aligning to TRBD2. Sequenced material: memory CD4+ T cells from PBMCs. Subset described: CD45RA-negative fraction. CDR3 sequence: CASSLLSGSGYNEQFF. CDR3 sequence (DNA): TGTGCCAGCAGTCTTCTTAGCGGGAGCGGATACAATGAGCAGTTCTTC.